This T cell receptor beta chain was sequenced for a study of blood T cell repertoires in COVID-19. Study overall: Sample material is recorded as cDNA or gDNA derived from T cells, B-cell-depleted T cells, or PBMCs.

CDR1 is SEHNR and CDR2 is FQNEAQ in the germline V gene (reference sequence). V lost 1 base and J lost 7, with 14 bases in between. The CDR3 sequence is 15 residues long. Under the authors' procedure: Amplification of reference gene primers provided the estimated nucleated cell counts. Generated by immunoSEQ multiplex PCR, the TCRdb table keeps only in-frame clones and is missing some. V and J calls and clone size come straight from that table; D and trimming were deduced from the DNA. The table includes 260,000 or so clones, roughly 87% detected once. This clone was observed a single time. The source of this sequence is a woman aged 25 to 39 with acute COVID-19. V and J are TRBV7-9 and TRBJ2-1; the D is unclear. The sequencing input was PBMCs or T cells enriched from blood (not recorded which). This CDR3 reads CASSLDSIEDNEQFF. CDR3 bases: TGTGCCAGCAGCTTAGATAGCATAGAGGATAATGAGCAGTTCTTC.